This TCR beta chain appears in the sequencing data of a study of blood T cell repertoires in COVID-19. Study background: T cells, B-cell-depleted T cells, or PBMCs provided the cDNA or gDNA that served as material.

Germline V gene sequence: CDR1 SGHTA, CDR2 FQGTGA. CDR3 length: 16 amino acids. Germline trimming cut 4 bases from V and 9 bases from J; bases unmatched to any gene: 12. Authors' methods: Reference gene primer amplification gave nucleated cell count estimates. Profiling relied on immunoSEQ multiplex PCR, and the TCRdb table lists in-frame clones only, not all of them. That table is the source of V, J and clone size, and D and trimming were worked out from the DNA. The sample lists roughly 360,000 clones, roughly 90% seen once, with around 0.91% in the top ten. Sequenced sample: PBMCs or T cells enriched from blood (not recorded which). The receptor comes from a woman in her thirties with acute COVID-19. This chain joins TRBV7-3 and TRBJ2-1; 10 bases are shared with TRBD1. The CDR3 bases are TGTGCCAGCAGCTCGTATTACGGGACAGGGGTCGGTGAGCAGTTCTTC. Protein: CASSSYYGTGVGEQFF.